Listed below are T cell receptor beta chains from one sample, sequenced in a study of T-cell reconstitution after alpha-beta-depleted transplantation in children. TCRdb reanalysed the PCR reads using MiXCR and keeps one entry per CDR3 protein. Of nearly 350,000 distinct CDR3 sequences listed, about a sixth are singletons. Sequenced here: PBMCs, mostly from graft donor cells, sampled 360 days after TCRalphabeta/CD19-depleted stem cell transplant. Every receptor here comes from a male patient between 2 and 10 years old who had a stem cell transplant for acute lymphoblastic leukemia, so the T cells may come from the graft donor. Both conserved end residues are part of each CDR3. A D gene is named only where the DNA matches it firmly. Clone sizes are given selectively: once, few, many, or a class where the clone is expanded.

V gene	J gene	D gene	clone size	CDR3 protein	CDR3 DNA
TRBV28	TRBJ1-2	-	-	CASSLMAGSYGYTF	TGTGCCAGCAGTTTGATGGCAGGGAGCTATGGCTACACCTTC
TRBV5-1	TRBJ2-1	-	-	CASSLAVLTPIYNEQFF	TGCGCCAGCAGCTTGGCTGTCCTAACCCCTATATACAATGAGCAGTTCTTC
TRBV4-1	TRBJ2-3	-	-	CASSQDVGFTQYF	TGCGCCAGCAGCCAAGATGTGGGGTTTACGCAGTATTTT
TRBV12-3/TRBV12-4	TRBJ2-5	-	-	CASSFAGKETQYF	TGTGCCAGCAGTTTTGCAGGGAAAGAGACCCAGTACTTC
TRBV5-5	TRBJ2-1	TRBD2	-	CASSLAEGLAVLNEQFF	TGTGCCAGCAGCTTGGCCGAGGGACTAGCGGTTCTCAATGAGCAGTTCTTC
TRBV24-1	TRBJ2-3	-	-	CATSEGTSDNRDGDTQYF	TGTGCCACCAGTGAGGGTACTAGCGATAACAGGGATGGAGATACGCAGTATTTT
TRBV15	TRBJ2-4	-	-	CATSGGLAKNIQYF	TGTGCCACCAGCGGGGGACTAGCCAAAAACATTCAGTACTTC
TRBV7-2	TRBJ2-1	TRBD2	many	CASSLGGLAGIREQFF	TGTGCCAGCAGCTTAGGCGGACTAGCGGGAATTCGGGAGCAGTTCTTC
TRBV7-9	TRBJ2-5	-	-	CASSPRLVGNRYF	TGTGCCAGCAGCCCTCGACTAGTCGGCAACCGGTACTTC
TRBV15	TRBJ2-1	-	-	CATSREEWDEQFF	TGTGCCACCAGCAGAGAGGAGTGGGATGAGCAGTTCTTC
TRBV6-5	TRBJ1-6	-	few	CASSSRRSPLHF	TGTGCCAGCAGTTCACGGCGTTCACCCCTCCACTTT
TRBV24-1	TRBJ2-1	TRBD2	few	CATSDLPGGATNEQFF	TGTGCCACCAGTGATTTGCCGGGAGGAGCTACTAATGAGCAGTTCTTC
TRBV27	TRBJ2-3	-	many	CASSLSAWVSTDTQYF	TGTGCCAGCAGTTTATCCGCGTGGGTTAGCACAGATACGCAGTATTTT
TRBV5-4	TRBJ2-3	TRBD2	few	CASSSYTSGIADTQYF	TGTGCCAGCAGCTCGTACACTAGCGGGATCGCAGATACGCAGTATTTT
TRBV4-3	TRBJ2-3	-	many	CASSRSGPATSRGTDTQYF	TGCGCCAGCAGCCGCTCCGGTCCGGCGACCTCCAGGGGCACAGATACGCAGTATTTT
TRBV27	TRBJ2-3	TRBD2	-	CASSSGGRATDTQYF	TGTGCCAGCAGTTCCGGCGGGAGGGCCACAGATACGCAGTATTTT
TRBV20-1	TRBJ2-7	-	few	CSARATQDYEQYF	TGCAGTGCTAGAGCCACACAAGATTACGAGCAGTACTTC
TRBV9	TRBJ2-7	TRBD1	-	CASSVGTGSSYEQYF	TGTGCCAGCAGCGTAGGGACAGGGAGCTCCTACGAGCAGTACTTC
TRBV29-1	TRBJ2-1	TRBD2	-	CSVRLQAGVREQFF	TGCAGCGTCAGACTCCAAGCGGGAGTCCGTGAGCAGTTCTTC
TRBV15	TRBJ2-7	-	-	CATSKPDLAGYEQYF	TGTGCCACCAGCAAACCGGACCTGGCGGGCTACGAGCAGTACTTC
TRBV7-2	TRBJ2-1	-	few	CASSPMTILGAYNEQFF	TGTGCCAGCAGCCCGATGACTATCCTGGGGGCCTACAATGAGCAGTTCTTC
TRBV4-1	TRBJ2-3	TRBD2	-	CASSPVAGGRGDTQYF	TGCGCCAGCAGCCCGGTAGCGGGAGGGCGCGGAGATACGCAGTATTTT
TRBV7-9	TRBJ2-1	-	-	CASSFPISLGTNEQFF	TGTGCCAGCAGTTTTCCCATATCGCTGGGCACAAATGAGCAGTTCTTC
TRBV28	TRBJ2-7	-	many	CASSDYEQYF	TGTGCCAGCAGTGACTACGAGCAGTACTTC
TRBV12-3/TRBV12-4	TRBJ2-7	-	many	CASSLKYEQYF	TGTGCCAGCAGCCTGAAATACGAGCAGTACTTC
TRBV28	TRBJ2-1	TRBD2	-	CASSLSVGTSGRNEQFF	TGTGCCAGCAGTTTAAGTGTCGGGACTAGCGGGAGGAATGAGCAGTTCTTC
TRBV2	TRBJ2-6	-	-	CASSEIGHGANVLTF	TGTGCCAGCAGTGAAATTGGTCACGGGGCCAACGTCCTGACTTTC
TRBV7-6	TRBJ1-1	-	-	CASSLGNEAFF	TGTGCCAGCAGCCTAGGCAATGAAGCTTTCTTT
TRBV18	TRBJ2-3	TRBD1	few	CASSPQGQARASNTDTQYF	TGTGCCAGCTCACCACAGGGACAGGCAAGGGCCTCTAACACAGATACGCAGTATTTT
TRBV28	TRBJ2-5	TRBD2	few	CASSFRREEQETQYF	TGTGCCAGCAGTTTCCGGCGGGAGGAACAAGAGACCCAGTACTTC
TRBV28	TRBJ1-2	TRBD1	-	CASSLSDRDYGYTF	TGTGCCAGCAGTTTATCGGACAGGGACTATGGCTACACCTTC
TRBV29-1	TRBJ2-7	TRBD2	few	CSVEFPSGLGSSYEQYF	TGCAGCGTTGAGTTCCCTAGCGGCCTGGGGAGCTCCTACGAGCAGTACTTC
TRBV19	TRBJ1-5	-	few	CASTMADLNQPQHF	TGTGCCAGTACCATGGCGGACCTCAATCAGCCCCAGCATTTT
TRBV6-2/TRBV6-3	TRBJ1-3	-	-	CASSRGVSGNTIYF	TGTGCCAGCAGCAGAGGGGTCTCTGGAAACACCATATATTTT
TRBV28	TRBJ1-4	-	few	CASSFHGQGLDEKLFF	TGTGCCAGCAGTTTTCACGGGCAGGGGTTGGATGAAAAACTGTTTTTT
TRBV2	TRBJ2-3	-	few	CARGVQGDLPDTQYF	TGTGCCCGTGGGGTCCAGGGAGATCTTCCAGATACGCAGTATTTT
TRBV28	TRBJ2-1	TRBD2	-	CASSTGTRGYNEQFF	TGTGCCAGCTCAACGGGGACTAGGGGCTACAATGAGCAGTTCTTC
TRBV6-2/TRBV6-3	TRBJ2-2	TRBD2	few	CASSYTPAGGKLFF	TGTGCCAGCAGTTATACCCCCGCGGGGGGGAAGCTGTTTTTT
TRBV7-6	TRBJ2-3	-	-	CASSLILGTDTQYF	TGTGCCAGCAGCTTAATCCTAGGCACAGATACGCAGTATTTT
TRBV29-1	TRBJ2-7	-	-	CSVAQLNEQYF	TGCAGCGTTGCACAACTCAACGAGCAGTACTTC
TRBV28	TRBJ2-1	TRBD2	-	CASSLAPGLASSQQFF	TGTGCCAGCAGTTTGGCCCCGGGACTAGCTTCATCACAGCAGTTCTTC
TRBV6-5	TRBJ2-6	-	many	CASSRREGFLGANVLTF	TGTGCCAGCAGTAGGAGGGAAGGCTTTCTAGGGGCCAACGTCCTGACTTTC
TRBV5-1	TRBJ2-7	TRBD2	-	CASSPGLAERGYEQYF	TGCGCCAGCAGCCCGGGACTAGCGGAGCGAGGGTACGAGCAGTACTTC
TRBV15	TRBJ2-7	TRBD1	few	CATSIPGTGAGVQYF	TGTGCCACCAGCATCCCCGGGACAGGGGCGGGAGTGCAGTACTTC
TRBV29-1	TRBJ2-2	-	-	CSVVAGTGELFF	TGCAGCGTTGTCGCGGGCACCGGGGAGCTGTTTTTT
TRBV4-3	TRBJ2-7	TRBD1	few	CASSQGPLQGARSYEQYF	TGCGCCAGCAGCCAAGGCCCGTTACAGGGGGCCCGATCCTACGAGCAGTACTTC
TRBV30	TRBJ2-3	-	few	CAWRSSTPTDTQYF	TGTGCCTGGAGATCCTCGACGCCCACAGATACGCAGTATTTT
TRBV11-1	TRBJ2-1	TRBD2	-	CASSLFLHSGRTYNEQFF	TGTGCCAGCAGCTTATTCCTCCATAGCGGGAGGACTTACAATGAGCAGTTCTTC
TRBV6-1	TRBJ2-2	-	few	CASSESAGSDTGELFF	TGTGCCAGCAGTGAAAGCGCTGGGTCAGACACCGGGGAGCTGTTTTTT
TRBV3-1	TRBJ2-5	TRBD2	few	CASSHGTSGRAVETQYF	TGTGCCAGCAGCCACGGGACTAGCGGGAGGGCCGTAGAGACCCAGTACTTC
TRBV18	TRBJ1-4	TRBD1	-	CASSPDRRVEKLFF	TGTGCCAGCTCACCGGACAGGCGCGTTGAAAAACTGTTTTTT
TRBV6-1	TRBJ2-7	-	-	CASESVDKNLYEQYF	TGTGCCAGCGAATCAGTTGACAAGAACCTCTACGAGCAGTACTTC
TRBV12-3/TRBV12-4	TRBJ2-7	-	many	CASSLYGVEQYF	TGTGCCAGCAGTTTATATGGGGTAGAGCAGTACTTC
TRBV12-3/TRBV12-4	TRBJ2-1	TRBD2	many	CASSVTSGRKDEQFF	TGTGCCAGCAGTGTCACTAGCGGGAGGAAGGATGAGCAGTTCTTC
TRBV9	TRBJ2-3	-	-	CASSPGLGGSAGTDTQYF	TGTGCCAGCAGCCCGGGCCTCGGCGGGTCCGCGGGAACAGATACGCAGTATTTT